The 14 T cell receptor beta chains below all came from one sample that was sequenced in a study of shared clonotypes between healthy human individuals. Method: immunoSEQ multiplex PCR; TCRdb's copy keeps in-frame clones and lacks some. This table holds nearly 500,000 clones, about 82% found once. Sequences were obtained from PBMCs. The receptor set was obtained from a woman between 35 and 50 years old in good health. Some clones in this sample may be carry-over from other donors' samples.

This clone was picked up a small number of times. The chain joins TRBV10-3 to TRBJ1-1; D not resolved. V was pared by 11 bases and J by 1 base, with 8 bases between. The CDR3 is 11 amino acids. Germline assignment: CDR1 ENHRY and CDR2 SYGVKD. The CDR3 bases are TGTGCCGCGATAGAGAACACTGAAGCTTTCTTT. Translated: CAAIENTEAFF.

As for this clone: One end of the junction is discordant with germline, which a read error may explain. The J gene is TRBJ1-1, the V gene TRBV10-3; 7 positions match TRBD1. Germline assignment: CDR1 ENHRY and CDR2 SYGVKD. This CDR3 is 15 amino acids long. The chain's CDR3 is CATSESRGSVSEAFF. The CDR3 DNA reads TGTGCCACCAGTGAGTCCAGGGGGAGTGTTTCTGAAGCTTTCTTT.

This chain links TRBV6-5 with TRBJ2-7; D may be TRBD2 (6 bases). V was pared by 6 bases and J by 4 bases, with 13 bases between. This CDR3 is 13 amino acids long. Per the germline V gene, CDR1 is MNHEY and CDR2 is SVGAGI. The CDR3 DNA is TGTGCCAGCAGCCAGCGGAGCGGGTACGAGCAGTACTTC. Translation: CASSQRSGYEQYF.

V and J are TRBV10-2 and TRBJ1-6, with D unresolved. This CDR3 is 15 amino acids long. Trimming shortened V by 2 bases and J by 9 bases, and 14 bases separated the two germline ends. Per germline, CDR1 WSHSY and CDR2 SAAADI. This chain's CDR3 is CASSERAVVGSPLHF. The CDR3 region has the DNA TGCGCCAGCAGTGAGAGGGCAGTAGTAGGTTCACCCCTCCACTTT.

Of note for this clone: Other DNA sequences in the sample encode the same CDR3. The chain combines TRBV7-3 with TRBJ2-2; 11 positions agree with TRBD1. Trimming removed 5 bases from V and 5 bases from J; junction bases left unmatched: 7. The CDR3 totals 16 residues. Germline V CDR1 and CDR2: SGHTA, FQGTGA. CDR3 residues: CASSPRTGGITGELFF. CDR3 sequence (DNA): TGTGCCAGCAGCCCGAGGACAGGGGGCATTACCGGGGAGCTGTTTTTT. Looking up the rest from reference TRBV7-3 and TRBJ2-2 gives the full variable domain: GAGVSQTPSNKVTEKGKYVELRCDPISGHTALYWYRQSLGQGPEFLIYFQGTGAADDSGLPNDRFFAVRPEGSVSTLKIQRTERGDSAVYLCASSPRTGGITGELFFGEGSRLTVL.

The V gene is TRBV9, the J gene TRBJ2-5; TRBD1 matches 11 bases. In germline, CDR1 is SGDLS, CDR2 YYNGEE. The junction had 3 bases not matched to a gene; V was cut back by 5 bases and J by 3 bases. The CDR3 spans 14 residues. The DNA for the CDR3 is TGTGCCAGCAGAAAGGGACAGGGGGAAGAGACCCAGTACTTC. Translating gives CASRKGQGEETQYF.

Comments on this clone: Other DNA sequences in this sample translate to the same CDR3. J is TRBJ1-5 and V is TRBV5-1, with 7 bases fitting TRBD1. Trimming cost V 2 bases and J 3 bases; bases outside gene matches: 2. This CDR3 region has 14 residues. The germline CDR1 and CDR2 sequences are SGHRS and YFSETQ. CDR3 coding DNA: TGCGCCAGCAGCTTAGGGACAGACAATCAGCCCCAGCATTTT. It codes for CASSLGTDNQPQHF.

Remarks on this clone: Since a far larger clone is one base different, this is likely a read error. The rearrangement joins TRBV29-1 to TRBJ1-5; no reliable D call. The CDR3 covers 14 residues. CDR1 SQVTM and CDR2 ANQGSEA come from the germline V gene. In nucleotides, the CDR3 is TGCAGCGTTGCCGAGGGCTATAGCAATCGGCCCCAGCATTTT. It encodes CSVAEGYSNRPQHF.

The CDR3 is CAGRTGGNEQFF. The DNA for the CDR3 is TGTGCCGGTAGGACAGGGGGGAATGAGCAGTTCTTC. V is TRBV2 and J is TRBJ2-1; 10 nucleotides agree with TRBD1. V trimming: 11 bases; J trimming: 7 bases; junction bases outside the gene matches: 5. The germline gives CDR1 SNHLY, CDR2 FYNNEI. The CDR3 is made up of 12 amino acids.

The CDR3 sequence is CASSPKTYEQYF. CDR3 nucleotide sequence: TGTGCCAGCAGCCCTAAGACATACGAGCAGTACTTC. The J gene is TRBJ2-7, the V gene TRBV7-8; D unresolved. The CDR3 sequence is 12 residues long. V lost 5 bases and J 4 bases, leaving 9 bases between the germline ends. Germline CDR1 is SGHVS and CDR2 is FQNEAQ. Looking up the rest from reference TRBV7-8 and TRBJ2-7 gives the full variable domain: GAGVSQSPRYKVAKRGQDVALRCDPISGHVSLFWYQQALGQGPEFLTYFQNEAQLDKSGLPSDRFFAERPEGSVSTLKIQRTQQEDSAVYLCASSPKTYEQYFGPGTRLTVT.

The chain has TRBV18 and TRBJ2-1; TRBD1 might be the D (5 bases). CDR1 is KGHSH and CDR2 is LQKENI in the germline V gene. The CDR3 is 16 residues long. V was pared by 6 bases and J by 0 bases, with 15 bases between. The CDR3 DNA follows: TGTGCCAGCTCTCCGTTTGGGGCGAGCTCCTACAATGAGCAGTTCTTC. Its translation: CASSPFGASSYNEQFF.

This clone was seen many times. This chain links TRBV7-9 with TRBJ2-3; TRBD1 aligns across 9 bases. Per the germline V gene, CDR1 is SEHNR and CDR2 is FQNEAQ (reference sequence). V was clipped by 7 bases and J by 6 bases; unmatched bases: 8. The CDR3 is 14 amino acids. CDR3 in DNA: TGTGCCAGCACCCCGGACAGGGGCGAGGATACGCAGTATTTT. Amino acids: CASTPDRGEDTQYF.

The J gene is TRBJ1-5, the V gene TRBV25-1, with D uncertain. The germline gives CDR1 MGHDK, CDR2 SYGVNS. This CDR3 spans 15 amino acids. The V end lost 1 base, the J end lost 1 base, and 8 bases lay between the germline ends. The CDR3 loop reads CASSESAESNQPQHF. CDR3 nucleotide sequence: TGTGCCAGCAGTGAATCGGCAGAGAGCAATCAGCCCCAGCATTTT.

The chain employs TRBV19 and TRBJ2-5; 7 bases are a match to TRBD2. CDR3 size: 13 residues. Germline V gene sequence: CDR1 LNHDA, CDR2 SQIVND (reference sequence). J gave up 11 bases and V 1 base, and 7 bases lay outside the gene matches. CDR3 sequence: CASSIAPGREQYF. CDR3 nucleotides: TGTGCCAGTAGTATAGCTCCAGGGAGGGAGCAGTACTTC.